The entry that follows covers one T cell receptor (beta chain) sequence. What it binds is not known. Each CDR3 protein is one row after TCRdb ran MiXCR on the 5' RACE reads. The sample has 150,000 to 200,000 distinct CDR3 sequences, roughly a fifth seen once. The germline V gene encodes CDR1 MNHNS and CDR2 SASEGT. This CDR3 has 15 residues. V was pared by 1 base and J by 2 bases, with 4 bases of the junction left unmatched. These data originate in a study of T-cell memory formation after mild COVID-19. Study-wide background: Most TCR clusters belonged to a single donor.

Findings of the study overall: There was no confirmation that second-wave clones peaking on day 37 were SARS-CoV-2 specific. Clones that contracted from day 15 to 85 had balanced CD4/CD8; later expanders were CD4+ biased. Chiefly within CM and EM were the contracting CD4+ clones; CD8+ ones were within EMRA.

The material sequenced was PBMCs or a T cell subset sorted from them (not recorded which). J is TRBJ1-2 and V is TRBV6-1, with 7 bases that match TRBD1. This receptor was identified in an adult woman who had mild COVID-19 (a few samples of this study predate the infection). Cell type and time point are not known. The CDR3 DNA sequence: TGTGCCAGCAGTGAAGATTCGACAGGGAACTATGGCTACACCTTC. This codes for CASSEDSTGNYGYTF.